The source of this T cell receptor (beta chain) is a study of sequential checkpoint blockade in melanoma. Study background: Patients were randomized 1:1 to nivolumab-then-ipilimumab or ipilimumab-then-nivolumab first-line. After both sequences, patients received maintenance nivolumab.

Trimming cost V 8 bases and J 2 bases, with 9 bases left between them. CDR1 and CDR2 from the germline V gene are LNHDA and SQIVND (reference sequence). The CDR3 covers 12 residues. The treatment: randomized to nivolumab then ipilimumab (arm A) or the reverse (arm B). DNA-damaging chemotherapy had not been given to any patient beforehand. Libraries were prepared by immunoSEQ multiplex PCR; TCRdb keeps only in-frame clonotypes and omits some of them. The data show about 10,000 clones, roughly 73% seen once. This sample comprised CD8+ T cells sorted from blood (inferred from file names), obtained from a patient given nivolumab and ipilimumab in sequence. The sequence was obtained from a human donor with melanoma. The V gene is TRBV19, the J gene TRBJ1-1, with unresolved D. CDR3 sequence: CASFKRNTEAFF. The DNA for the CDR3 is TGTGCCAGTTTCAAGCGTAACACTGAAGCTTTCTTT. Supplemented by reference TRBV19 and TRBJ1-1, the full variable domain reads DGGITQSPKYLFRKEGQNVTLSCEQNLNHDAMYWYRQDPGQGLRLIYYSQIVNDFQKGDIAEGYSVSREKKESFPLTVTSAQKNPTAFYLCASFKRNTEAFFGQGTRLTVV.